Sequencing of this TCR beta chain was carried out in a study of shared clonotypes between healthy human individuals. The CDR3 has 14 residues. Germline values: CDR1 MNHEY, CDR2 SMNVEV (reference sequence). Trimming cost V 3 bases and J 4 bases, with 9 bases left between them. Profiled with immunoSEQ multiplex PCR; TCRdb holds only in-frame clones, not every one. The sample shows about 460,000 clones, around 77% of them seen only once. This clone was seen a few times. Genomic DNA of unsorted samples came from roughly 90 million PBMCs. This clonotype was obtained from a woman aged 40 to 49 in good health. Some clones in this sample may be carry-over from other donors' samples. The chain combines TRBV27 with TRBJ2-2; D not certain. Sequencing input: PBMCs. Here the CDR3 reads CASSFLETTGELFF. The DNA for the CDR3 is TGTGCCAGCAGTTTTCTCGAGACCACCGGGGAGCTGTTTTTT.